This T cell receptor beta chain was sequenced in a study of T cell responses to AZD1222 COVID-19 vaccine. Looked up from germline, CDR1 is MNHEY and CDR2 is SVGAGI. This CDR3 contains 15 residues. Deletions cut 6 bases from V and 4 bases from J, with 15 bases between. This clone was seen a few times. Sequenced by immunoSEQ multiplex PCR; TCRdb stores in-frame clones only, minus some. The repertoire includes tens of thousands of clones, 80% to 85% of them detected once, and 9.5% to 13% sits in the top ten. The specimen was peripheral blood, collected on day 0 of AZD1222 vaccination. The V and J genes are TRBV6-5 and TRBJ2-2; D ambiguous. This TCR was recovered from an adult in good health. Here the CDR3 reads CASRPDPSGTGELFF. Here the CDR3 DNA reads TGTGCCAGCAGACCCGACCCGTCGGGCACCGGGGAGCTGTTTTTT.